These T cell receptor beta chains were read from a single sample in a study of T cells in Graves' hyperthyroidism and ophthalmopathy. MiXCR, applied by TCRdb to the multiplex PCR reads, yields one record per CDR3 protein. Of about 570,000 distinct CDR3 sequences listed, 40% to 55% are singletons. Sequenced material: peripheral blood or thyroid tissue (not recorded which). These TCRs come from an adult woman with Graves' disease, either hyperthyroidism or ophthalmopathy (not recorded which). CDR3s include the opening cysteine and the closing phenylalanine or tryptophan. The order of the fields is J gene, clone size, V gene, CDR3 protein. Size is stated for part of the rows, as once, few or many counts, or as a class when the clone is expanded.

j_gene: TRBJ2-2; abundance: many; v_gene: TRBV20-1; CDR3aa: CSADSGRGWTGELFF
j_gene: TRBJ1-4; abundance: -; v_gene: TRBV7-2; CDR3aa: CASSLWARYEKLFF
j_gene: TRBJ2-2; abundance: many; v_gene: TRBV7-9; CDR3aa: CASRPRTGGYTGELFF
j_gene: TRBJ1-4; abundance: many; v_gene: TRBV9; CDR3aa: CASSVGAPGEKLFF
j_gene: TRBJ2-2; abundance: -; v_gene: TRBV5-1; CDR3aa: CASSWFVSGTGRELFF
j_gene: TRBJ2-2; abundance: -; v_gene: TRBV7-9; CDR3aa: CASSFPRRRGDTGELSW
j_gene: TRBJ2-1; abundance: -; v_gene: TRBV6-4; CDR3aa: CASSGLAGVNEQFF
j_gene: TRBJ1-5; abundance: -; v_gene: TRBV19; CDR3aa: CASSTGRAPYF
j_gene: TRBJ2-7; abundance: few; v_gene: TRBV10-3; CDR3aa: CAITELDRGSEQYF
j_gene: TRBJ2-7; abundance: -; v_gene: TRBV10-3; CDR3aa: CAISSGTGGMEYF
j_gene: TRBJ2-7; abundance: -; v_gene: TRBV11-2; CDR3aa: CASSAPYGHRRSNEQYF
j_gene: TRBJ2-5; abundance: -; v_gene: TRBV4-2; CDR3aa: CASSPDPVPVETQYF
j_gene: TRBJ2-7; abundance: many; v_gene: TRBV9; CDR3aa: CASSVAGQSSYEQYF
j_gene: TRBJ1-6; abundance: -; v_gene: TRBV5-1; CDR3aa: CASSFARGGSPLHF
j_gene: TRBJ1-2; abundance: few; v_gene: TRBV27; CDR3aa: CASGRQTNGYTF